This record covers a single T cell receptor beta chain. Trimming removed 4 bases from V and 2 bases from J; junction bases left unmatched: 2. The CDR3 is 13 amino acids. Germline V gives CDR1 SGHRS, CDR2 YFSETQ. Authors' methods: From reference gene primer amplification, estimates of nucleated cell counts were derived. The repertoire was sequenced with immunoSEQ multiplex PCR; TCRdb's copy has only in-frame clones and lacks some. Clone size and the V and J calls come from that table; the DNA yielded D and trimming. Here the sample spans 130,000 or so clones, 80% to 90% being singletons. Followed over time, Seattle patients had been enrolled while infection was active. This sample was taken from a study of blood T cell repertoires in COVID-19. Study in general: Both acute and convalescent COVID-19 samples were obtained from the United States, Italy and Spain.

The sequencing sample was made of peripheral blood. The sequence was collected from a man aged 60-69 years with COVID-19, enrolled during active disease. This chain joins TRBV5-1 and TRBJ2-5, with 7 bases lining up with TRBD2. The chain's CDR3 is CASSPGLQETQYF. In DNA form, the CDR3 reads TGCGCCAGCAGCCCGGGACTACAAGAGACCCAGTACTTC.